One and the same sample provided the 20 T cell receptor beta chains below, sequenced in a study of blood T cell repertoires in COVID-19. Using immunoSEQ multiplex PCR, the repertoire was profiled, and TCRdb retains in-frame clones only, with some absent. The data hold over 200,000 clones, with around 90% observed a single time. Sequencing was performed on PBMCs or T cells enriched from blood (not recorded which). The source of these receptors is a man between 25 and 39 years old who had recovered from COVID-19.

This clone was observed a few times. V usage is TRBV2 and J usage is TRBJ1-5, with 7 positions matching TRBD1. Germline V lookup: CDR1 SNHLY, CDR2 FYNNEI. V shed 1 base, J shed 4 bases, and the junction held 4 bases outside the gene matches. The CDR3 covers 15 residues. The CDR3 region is CASSEESTGNQPQHF. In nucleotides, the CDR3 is TGTGCCAGCAGTGAAGAATCGACAGGGAATCAGCCCCAGCATTTT.

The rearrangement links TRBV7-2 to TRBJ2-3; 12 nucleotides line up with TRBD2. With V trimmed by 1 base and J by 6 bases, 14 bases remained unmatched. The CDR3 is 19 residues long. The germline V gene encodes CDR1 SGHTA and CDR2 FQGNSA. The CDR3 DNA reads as TGTGCCAGCAGCTTAGATGCCGGTGCTAGCGGGGGGGATACGGATACGCAGTATTTT. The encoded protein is CASSLDAGASGGDTDTQYF.

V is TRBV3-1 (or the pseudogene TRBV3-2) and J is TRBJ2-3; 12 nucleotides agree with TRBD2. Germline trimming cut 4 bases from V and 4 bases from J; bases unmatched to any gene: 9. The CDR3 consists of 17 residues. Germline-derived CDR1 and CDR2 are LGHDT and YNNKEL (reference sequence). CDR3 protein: CASSLNLAGGLADTQYF. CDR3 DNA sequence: TGTGCCAGCAGCCTAAATCTAGCGGGGGGGCTTGCAGATACGCAGTATTTT.

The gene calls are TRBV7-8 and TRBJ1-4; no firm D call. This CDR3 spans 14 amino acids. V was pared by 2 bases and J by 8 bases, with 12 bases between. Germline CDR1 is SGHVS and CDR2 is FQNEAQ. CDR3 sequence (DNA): TGTGCCAGCAGCTTATCGGGAGGGTGGGAAAAACTGTTTTTT. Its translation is CASSLSGGWEKLFF.

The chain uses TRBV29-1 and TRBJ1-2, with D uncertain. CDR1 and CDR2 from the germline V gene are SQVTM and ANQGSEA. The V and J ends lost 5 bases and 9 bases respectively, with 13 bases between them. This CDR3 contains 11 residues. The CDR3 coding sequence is TGCAGCGTTCCCGGGTCAACCAGCTACACCTTC. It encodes CSVPGSTSYTF.

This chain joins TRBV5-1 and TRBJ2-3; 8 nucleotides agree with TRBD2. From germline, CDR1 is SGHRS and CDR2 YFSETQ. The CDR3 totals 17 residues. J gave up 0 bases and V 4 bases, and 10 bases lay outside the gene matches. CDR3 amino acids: CASSPGGSGTSTDTQYF. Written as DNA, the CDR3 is TGCGCCAGCAGCCCGGGGGGTAGCGGGACTAGCACAGATACGCAGTATTTT. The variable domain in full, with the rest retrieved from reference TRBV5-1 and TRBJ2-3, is KAGVTQTPRYLIKTRGQQVTLSCSPISGHRSVSWYQQTPGQGLQFLFEYFSETQRNKGNFPGRFSGRQFSNSRSEMNVSTLELGDSALYLCASSPGGSGTSTDTQYFGPGTRLTVL.

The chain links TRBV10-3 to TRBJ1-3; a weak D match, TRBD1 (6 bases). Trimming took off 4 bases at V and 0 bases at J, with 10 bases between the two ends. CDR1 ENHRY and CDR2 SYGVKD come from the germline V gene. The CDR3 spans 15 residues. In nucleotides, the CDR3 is TGTGCCATCAGTGCCAACAGGGCCTCTGGAAACACCATATATTTT. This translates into CAISANRASGNTIYF.

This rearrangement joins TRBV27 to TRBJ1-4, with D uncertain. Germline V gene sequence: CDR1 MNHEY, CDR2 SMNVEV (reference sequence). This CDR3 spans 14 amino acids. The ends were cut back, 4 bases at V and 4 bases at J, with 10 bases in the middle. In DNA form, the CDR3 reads TGTGCCAGCAGTTCCCGACTTGATAATGAAAAACTGTTTTTT. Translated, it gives CASSSRLDNEKLFF.

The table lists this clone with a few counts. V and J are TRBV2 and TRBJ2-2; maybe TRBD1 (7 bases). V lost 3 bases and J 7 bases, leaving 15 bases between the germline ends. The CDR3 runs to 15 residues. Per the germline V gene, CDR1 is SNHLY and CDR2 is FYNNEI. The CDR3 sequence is CASSEVTQGGGELFF. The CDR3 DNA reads TGTGCCAGCAGTGAGGTTACGCAGGGGGGCGGGGAGCTGTTTTTT. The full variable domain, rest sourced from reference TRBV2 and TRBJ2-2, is EPEVTQTPSHQVTQMGQEVILRCVPISNHLYFYWYRQILGQKVEFLVSFYNNEISEKSEIFDDQFSVERPDGSNFTLKIRSTKLEDSAMYFCASSEVTQGGGELFFGEGSRLTVL.

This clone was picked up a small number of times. The CDR3 sequence is CAWSSRTRGGYTF. The CDR3 DNA reads TGTGCCTGGAGTTCTAGGACCCGGGGTGGCTACACCTTC. The rearrangement links TRBV30 to TRBJ1-2; no reliable D call. Trimming removed 2 bases from V and 7 bases from J, with 14 bases in between. Germline V gene sequence: CDR1 GTSNPN, CDR2 SVGIG (reference sequence). The CDR3 length is 13 residues.

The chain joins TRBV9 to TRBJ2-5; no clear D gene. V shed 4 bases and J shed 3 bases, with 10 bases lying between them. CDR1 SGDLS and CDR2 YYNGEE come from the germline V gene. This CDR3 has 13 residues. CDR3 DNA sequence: TGTGCCAGCAGCCTCAGCGCCAAAGAGACCCAGTACTTC. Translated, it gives CASSLSAKETQYF. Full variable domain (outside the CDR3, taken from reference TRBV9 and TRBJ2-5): DSGVTQTPKHLITATGQRVTLRCSPRSGDLSVYWYQQSLDQGLQFLIQYYNGEERAKGNILERFSAQQFPDLHSELNLSSLELGDSALYFCASSLSAKETQYFGPGTRLLVL.

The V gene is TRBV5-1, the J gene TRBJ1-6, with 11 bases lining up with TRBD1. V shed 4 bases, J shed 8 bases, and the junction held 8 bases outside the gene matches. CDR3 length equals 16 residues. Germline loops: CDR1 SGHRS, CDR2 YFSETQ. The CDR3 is CASSTGQGATDSPLHF. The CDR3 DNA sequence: TGCGCCAGCAGCACCGGACAGGGGGCGACCGATTCACCCCTCCACTTT.

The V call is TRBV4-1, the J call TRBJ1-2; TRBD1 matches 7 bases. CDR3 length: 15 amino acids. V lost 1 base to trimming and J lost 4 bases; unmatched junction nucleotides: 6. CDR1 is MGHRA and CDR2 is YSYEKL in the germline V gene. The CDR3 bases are TGCGCCAGCAGCCAAGCCGGGACAGTCCCCTATGGCTACACCTTC. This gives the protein CASSQAGTVPYGYTF.

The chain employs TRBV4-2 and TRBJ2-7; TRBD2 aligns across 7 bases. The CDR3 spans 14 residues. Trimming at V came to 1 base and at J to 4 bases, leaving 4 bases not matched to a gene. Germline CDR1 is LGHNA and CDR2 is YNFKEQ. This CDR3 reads CASSQAPSGYEQYF. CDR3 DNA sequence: TGTGCCAGCAGCCAAGCCCCTAGCGGTTACGAGCAGTACTTC.

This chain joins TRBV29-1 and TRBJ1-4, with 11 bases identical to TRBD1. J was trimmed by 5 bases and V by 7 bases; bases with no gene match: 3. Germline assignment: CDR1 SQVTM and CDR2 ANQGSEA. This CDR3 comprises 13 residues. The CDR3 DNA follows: TGCAGCGGTGGGACAGGGGGGAATGAAAAACTGTTTTTT. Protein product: CSGGTGGNEKLFF. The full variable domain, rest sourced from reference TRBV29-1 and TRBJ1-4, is SAVISQKPSRDICQRGTSLTIQCQVDSQVTMMFWYRQQPGQSLTLIATANQGSEATYESGFVIDKFPISRPNLTFSTLTVSNMSPEDSSIYLCSGGTGGNEKLFFGSGTQLSVL.

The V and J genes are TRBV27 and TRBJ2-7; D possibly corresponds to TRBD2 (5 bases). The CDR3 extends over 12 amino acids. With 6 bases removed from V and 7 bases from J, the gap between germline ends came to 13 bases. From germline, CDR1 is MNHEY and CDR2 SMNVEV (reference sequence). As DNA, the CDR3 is TGTGCCAGCAGCCTTGGGTCGGGGGAGCAGTACTTC. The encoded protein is CASSLGSGEQYF.

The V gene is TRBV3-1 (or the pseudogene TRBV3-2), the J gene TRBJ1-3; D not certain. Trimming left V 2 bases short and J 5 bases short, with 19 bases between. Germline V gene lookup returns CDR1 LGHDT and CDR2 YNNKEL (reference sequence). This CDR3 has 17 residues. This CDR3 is CASSQRGQNGLRNTIYF. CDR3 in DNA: TGTGCCAGCAGCCAAAGAGGGCAAAACGGTCTCCGAAACACCATATATTTT.

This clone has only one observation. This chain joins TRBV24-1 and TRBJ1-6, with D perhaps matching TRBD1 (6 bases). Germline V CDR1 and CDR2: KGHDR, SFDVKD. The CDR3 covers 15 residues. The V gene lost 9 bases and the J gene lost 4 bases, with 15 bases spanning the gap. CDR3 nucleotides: TGTGCCACCCTTTCCCTCGACAGGTATAATTCACCCCTCCACTTT. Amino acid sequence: CATLSLDRYNSPLHF.

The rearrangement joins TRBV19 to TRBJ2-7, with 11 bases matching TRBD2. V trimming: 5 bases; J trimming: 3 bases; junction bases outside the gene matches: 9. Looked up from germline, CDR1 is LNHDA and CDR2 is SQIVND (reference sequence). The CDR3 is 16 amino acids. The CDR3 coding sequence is TGTGCCAGTAGTCTCCACGGCGGGACTAGCGGCTACGAGCAGTACTTC. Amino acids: CASSLHGGTSGYEQYF.

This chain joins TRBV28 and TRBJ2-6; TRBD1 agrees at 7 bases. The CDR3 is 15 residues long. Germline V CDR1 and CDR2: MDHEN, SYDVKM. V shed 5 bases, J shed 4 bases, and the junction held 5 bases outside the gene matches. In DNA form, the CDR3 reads TGTGCCAGCAGTCGAACAGGGGCAGGGGCCAACGTCCTGACTTTC. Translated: CASSRTGAGANVLTF.